These 27 T cell receptor beta chains were sequenced from one sample in a study of cytomegalovirus exposure and HLA in healthy donors (TCRdb year 2017). The library was generated by the immunoSEQ multiplex PCR assay. TCRdb retrieved this table from immuneACCESS and kept in-frame rearrangements only. Not all clones are present; in checked studies, unresolved V genes account for under half, and no reason is known for the remainder. Across this sample there are over 150,000 clones, with about 89% seen only once. The top ten clones comprise around 2.7% of the sample. The material sequenced was PBMCs. All receptors come from a woman aged 18-30 years in good health and CMV-seropositive.

The J gene is TRBJ2-6, the V gene TRBV6-1, with D possibly matching TRBD1 (6 bases). The germline V gene has CDR1 MNHNS and CDR2 SASEGT. CDR3 length equals 17 residues. Trimming cost V 1 base and J 1 base, with 11 bases left between them. The CDR3 nucleotides are TGTGCCAGCAGTGAAGGGACAGCCGTGTCTGGGGCCAACGTCCTGACTTTC. Its protein product is CASSEGTAVSGANVLTF.

The J gene is TRBJ2-3, the V gene TRBV10-1, with 13 positions matching TRBD2. J lost 7 bases, V lost 2 bases, and 3 bases had no gene match. Looked up from germline, CDR1 is WNHNN and CDR2 is SYGVQD (reference sequence). The CDR3 runs to 15 residues. The CDR3 nucleotides are TGCGCCAGCAGTGAGACTAGCGGGAGGGTCCATACGCAGTATTTT. Amino acid sequence: CASSETSGRVHTQYF.

The chain uses TRBV5-1 and TRBJ1-2; D gene unclear. This CDR3 has 14 residues. CDR1 is SGHRS and CDR2 is YFSETQ in the germline V gene. Trimming cost V 3 bases and J 8 bases, with 17 bases left between them. CDR3 sequence (DNA): TGCGCCAGCAGCTCTCGGACCCTCCGGGAAGGCTACACCTTC. This translates into CASSSRTLREGYTF.

J is TRBJ2-3 and V is TRBV19; tentatively, D is TRBD1 (5 bases). The germline gives CDR1 LNHDA, CDR2 SQIVND (reference sequence). The CDR3 totals 14 residues. V lost 3 bases to trimming and J lost 3 bases, with 10 bases between them. The CDR3 is CASSMMKGTDTQYF. The CDR3, as DNA: TGTGCCAGTAGTATGATGAAGGGGACAGATACGCAGTATTTT.

The chain uses TRBV5-1 and TRBJ2-5; 7 bases are a match to TRBD1. CDR3 length: 16 amino acids. Trimming took 5 bases from V and 0 from J; bases not matched to a gene: 10. Germline CDR1 and CDR2: SGHRS and YFSETQ. CDR3 DNA sequence: TGCGCCAGCAGTTGGGACGAACAGGGGTACCAAGAGACCCAGTACTTC. It codes for CASSWDEQGYQETQYF.

The V call is TRBV11-1, the J call TRBJ2-1; TRBD2 agrees at 7 bases. The CDR3 covers 16 residues. Germline CDR1 is SGHAT and CDR2 is FQDESV (reference sequence). After removal of 5 bases from V and 2 bases from J, the junction contained 9 bases not matched to a gene. The CDR3 spells CASSASTAGTYNEQFF. The CDR3 DNA reads as TGTGCCAGCAGCGCTTCGACAGCGGGAACCTACAATGAGCAGTTCTTC. The full variable domain, with the rest looked up from reference TRBV11-1 and TRBJ2-1, is EAEVAQSPRYKITEKSQAVAFWCDPISGHATLYWYRQILGQGPELLVQFQDESVVDDSQLPKDRFSAERLKGVDSTLKIQPAELGDSAMYLCASSASTAGTYNEQFFGPGTRLTVL.

The rearrangement uses TRBV11-2 and TRBJ2-7; D is possibly TRBD2 (6 bases). The CDR3 runs 16 residues. Trimming shortened V by 5 bases and J by 2 bases, and 19 bases separated the two germline ends. Germline lookup yields CDR1 SGHAT and CDR2 FQNNGV. The CDR3 DNA reads as TGTGCCAGCAGCCCCCCCTCAGGAGGGGCACCCTACGAGCAGTACTTC. As protein: CASSPPSGGAPYEQYF.

The chain employs TRBV5-5 and TRBJ2-4, with D possibly matching TRBD2 (6 bases). Germline CDR1 and CDR2: SGHKS and YYEKEE (reference sequence). Trimming pared 1 base from V and 4 bases from J, leaving 12 bases between. This CDR3 has 15 residues. This CDR3 reads CASSLKTGAKNIQYF. The CDR3 DNA sequence: TGTGCCAGCAGCTTGAAGACGGGAGCTAAAAACATTCAGTACTTC.

The V gene is TRBV5-4, the J gene TRBJ2-3; 11 bases fit TRBD2. Germline V gene sequence: CDR1 SGHNT, CDR2 YYREEE (reference sequence). V was pared by 0 bases and J by 2 bases, with 5 bases of the junction left unmatched. CDR3 size: 17 residues. The CDR3 DNA follows: TGTGCCAGCAGCTTGGAGCGTAGCGGGGGGGCCACAGATACGCAGTATTTT. Its translation: CASSLERSGGATDTQYF.

The chain recombines TRBV5-1 with TRBJ2-1; 9 nucleotides align to TRBD1. The CDR3 runs 14 residues. Germline V gives CDR1 SGHRS, CDR2 YFSETQ. The J segment lost 4 bases and the V segment lost 4 bases, leaving 3 bases of the junction unmatched. This CDR3 reads CASSAGTGYNEQFF. DNA for the CDR3: TGCGCCAGCAGCGCCGGGACAGGGTACAATGAGCAGTTCTTC.

In this sample, this clone turned up a few times. V and J are TRBV2 and TRBJ2-1; TRBD2 might be the D (6 bases). Looked up from germline, CDR1 is SNHLY and CDR2 is FYNNEI. Trimming cost V 5 bases and J 10 bases, with 9 bases left between them. The CDR3 covers 11 residues. The CDR3 region is CASSPRGEQFF. The CDR3 DNA reads TGTGCCAGCAGTCCCCGGGGGGAGCAGTTCTTC. The full variable domain, rest sourced from reference TRBV2 and TRBJ2-1, is EPEVTQTPSHQVTQMGQEVILRCVPISNHLYFYWYRQILGQKVEFLVSFYNNEISEKSEIFDDQFSVERPDGSNFTLKIRSTKLEDSAMYFCASSPRGEQFFGPGTRLTVL.

The chain uses TRBV28 and TRBJ1-2, with 9 nucleotides matching TRBD1. The CDR3 totals 14 residues. After removal of 4 bases from V and 8 bases from J, the junction contained 8 bases not matched to a gene. CDR1 is MDHEN, CDR2 SYDVKM, per germline. The CDR3 DNA reads TGTGCCAGCAGTTACACACATACAGGGGGCGGCTACACCTTC. Its protein product is CASSYTHTGGGYTF.

J is TRBJ2-7 and V is TRBV11-3, with D tentatively TRBD1 (5 bases). The germline CDR1 and CDR2 sequences are SGHNT and YENEEA. The V and J ends lost 3 bases and 2 bases respectively, with 11 bases between them. The CDR3 length is 14 residues. CDR3 DNA sequence: TGTGCCAGCAGCTTTGCAGGGTCCCCCTACGAGCAGTACTTC. Translated, it gives CASSFAGSPYEQYF.

The V gene is TRBV18, the J gene TRBJ2-5, with TRBD1 as a possible D gene (5 bases). Between the trimmed V and J ends, which lost 2 bases and 5 bases, there was a span of 12 bases. CDR1 and CDR2 from the germline V gene are KGHSH and LQKENI. The length of the CDR3 is 14 residues. The CDR3 reads CASSPRGSLETQYF. In DNA form, the CDR3 reads TGTGCCAGCTCACCAAGGGGATCTTTGGAGACCCAGTACTTC.

The chain carries TRBV27 and TRBJ2-6; 7 bases align to TRBD2. V lost 8 bases, J lost 1 base, and 5 bases stayed unmatched. The CDR3 consists of 15 residues. Germline CDR1 and CDR2: MNHEY and SMNVEV (reference sequence). The CDR3 DNA follows: TGTGCCAGCGGGAGGCGGGGGTCTGGGGCCAACGTCCTGACTTTC. Its protein product is CASGRRGSGANVLTF.

The rearrangement joins TRBV27 to TRBJ2-1; TRBD1 aligns across 7 bases. The CDR3 sequence is 17 residues long. Germline CDR1 reads MNHEY; CDR2 reads SMNVEV (reference sequence). J gave up 10 bases and V 2 bases, and 17 bases lay outside the gene matches. The CDR3 sequence: CASSLPGQKRFIAEQFF. The CDR3 region has the DNA TGTGCCAGCAGTTTACCGGGACAGAAAAGGTTCATAGCGGAGCAGTTCTTC.

This chain links TRBV5-1 with TRBJ1-5, with D uncertain. V was shortened by 2 bases and J by 0 bases, with 12 bases between the two germline ends. This CDR3 is 16 amino acids long. Germline CDR1 SGHRS, CDR2 YFSETQ. The CDR3 DNA follows: TGCGCCAGCAGCTTAGGCGGCGAGAATAGCAATCAGCCCCAGCATTTT. Translated, it gives CASSLGGENSNQPQHF. Full variable domain (missing parts from reference TRBV5-1 and TRBJ1-5): KAGVTQTPRYLIKTRGQQVTLSCSPISGHRSVSWYQQTPGQGLQFLFEYFSETQRNKGNFPGRFSGRQFSNSRSEMNVSTLELGDSALYLCASSLGGENSNQPQHFGDGTRLSIL.

The V call is TRBV28, the J call TRBJ2-1; weak D call: TRBD2 (6 bases). V lost 1 base and J lost 12, with 16 bases in between. The CDR3 length is 14 residues. Germline CDR1 and CDR2: MDHEN and SYDVKM. The CDR3 DNA sequence: TGTGCCAGCAGTTTATCGGGGGATCGTAGGGGGCAGTTCTTC. It is translated as CASSLSGDRRGQFF.

The V and J genes are TRBV5-1 and TRBJ1-5; perhaps TRBD1 as D (5 bases). The CDR3 totals 13 residues. Germline CDR1 SGHRS, CDR2 YFSETQ. Trimming removed 4 bases from V and 7 bases from J, with 12 bases in between. CDR3 DNA: TGCGCCAGCAGCAGGAGGGGAGAACAGCCCCAGCATTTT. Translating it yields CASSRRGEQPQHF. The full variable domain, with the rest looked up from reference TRBV5-1 and TRBJ1-5, is KAGVTQTPRYLIKTRGQQVTLSCSPISGHRSVSWYQQTPGQGLQFLFEYFSETQRNKGNFPGRFSGRQFSNSRSEMNVSTLELGDSALYLCASSRRGEQPQHFGDGTRLSIL.

This sequence joins TRBV28 and TRBJ2-3, with a possible D match to TRBD2 (6 bases). Trimming stripped 5 bases from V and 0 bases from J, with 18 bases between. CDR1 MDHEN and CDR2 SYDVKM come from the germline V gene. The CDR3 runs to 17 residues. CDR3 sequence reads: CASSETGTFLSTDTQYF. The CDR3 DNA reads as TGTGCCAGCAGTGAGACCGGGACTTTCTTAAGCACAGATACGCAGTATTTT.

The chain combines TRBV27 with TRBJ2-1; TRBD2 matches 8 bases. The germline CDR1 and CDR2 sequences are MNHEY and SMNVEV (reference sequence). The junction had 4 bases not matched to a gene; V was cut back by 5 bases and J by 4 bases. The CDR3 loop spans 14 amino acids. The CDR3 reads CASSIRGGYNEQFF. DNA for the CDR3: TGTGCCAGCAGTATCCGGGGGGGATACAATGAGCAGTTCTTC.

The chain employs TRBV28 and TRBJ2-5; 7 bases line up with TRBD1. This CDR3 contains 13 residues. The germline V gene encodes CDR1 MDHEN and CDR2 SYDVKM. Trimming cost V 5 bases and J 5 bases; bases outside gene matches: 5. The CDR3 loop is CASSPTGMETQYF. The CDR3 DNA sequence: TGTGCCAGCAGTCCGACAGGGATGGAGACCCAGTACTTC. Full variable domain (outside the CDR3, taken from reference TRBV28 and TRBJ2-5): DVKVTQSSRYLVKRTGEKVFLECVQDMDHENMFWYRQDPGLGLRLIYFSYDVKMKEKGDIPEGYSVSREKKERFSLILESASTNQTSMYLCASSPTGMETQYFGPGTRLLVL.

The genes are TRBV21-1 and TRBJ1-1; TRBD1 is taken as the D call from the table, unchecked against the DNA. TRBV21-1 is deemed a pseudogene. This CDR3 region has 16 residues. The CDR3: CASSKVPPGQNTEAFF. The CDR3 DNA follows: TGTGCCAGCAGCAAAGTCCCTCCGGGACAGAACACTGAAGCTTTCTTT.

V is TRBV7-8 and J is TRBJ2-1; 14 bases agree with TRBD2. J was trimmed by 6 bases and V by 5 bases; bases with no gene match: 6. Germline CDR1 reads SGHVS; CDR2 reads FQNEAQ. The CDR3 loop spans 16 amino acids. CDR3 protein: CASSPGLAGAFNEQFF. CDR3 DNA sequence: TGTGCCAGCAGCCCGGGACTAGCGGGGGCGTTCAATGAGCAGTTCTTC. Together with reference TRBV7-8 and TRBJ2-1, the CDR3 gives the full variable domain: GAGVSQSPRYKVAKRGQDVALRCDPISGHVSLFWYQQALGQGPEFLTYFQNEAQLDKSGLPSDRFFAERPEGSVSTLKIQRTQQEDSAVYLCASSPGLAGAFNEQFFGPGTRLTVL.

CDR3: CASSLVTGGTHQPQHF. CDR3 nucleotide sequence: TGTGCCAGCAGCTTAGTGACAGGAGGTACCCACCAGCCCCAGCATTTT. V and J are TRBV7-9 and TRBJ1-5; D might be TRBD1 (6 bases). The length of the CDR3 is 16 residues. The germline V gene encodes CDR1 SEHNR and CDR2 FQNEAQ (reference sequence). The ends were cut back, 1 base at V and 7 bases at J, with 17 bases in the middle.

The chain combines TRBV9 with TRBJ2-3, with TRBD2 matching over 7 bases. Germline V gene sequence: CDR1 SGDLS, CDR2 YYNGEE. Trimming cost V 3 bases and J 0 bases; bases outside gene matches: 7. The CDR3 consists of 16 residues. The CDR3 DNA is TGTGCCAGCAGCGGGTACGGCGGGGGTAGCACAGATACGCAGTATTTT. It is translated as CASSGYGGGSTDTQYF.

The chain couples TRBV5-1 to TRBJ1-1, with 10 bases lining up with TRBD1. The CDR3 runs to 15 residues. Germline V gene sequence: CDR1 SGHRS, CDR2 YFSETQ. Unmatched junction bases numbered 6, after V lost 2 bases and J lost 5 bases. The CDR3 coding sequence is TGCGCCAGCAGCTTCGGGACAGGGGCGGCGACTGAAGCTTTCTTT. Its translation: CASSFGTGAATEAFF.